These 12 T cell receptor beta chains came from one sample sequenced in a study of identical twins. One entry per CDR3 protein results from TCRdb running MiXCR on the 5' RACE reads. Among fewer than 900,000 distinct CDR3 sequences listed, 15% to 20% were seen once. These data also formed part of another study, on T cells expressing NK-cell markers.

Sequencing was performed on PBMCs. The receptors were gathered from a woman in her late teens or twenties in good health.

This clonotype was seen a few times. CDR3 sequence (DNA): TGTGCCAGCAGCTCGGGGTACGTGACCCAGTACTTC. Amino acid sequence: CASSSGYVTQYF. This sequence joins TRBV11-2 and TRBJ2-5, with TRBD2 as a possible D gene (5 bases). V was clipped by 4 bases and J by 7 bases, with 10 bases between them. Germline V lookup: CDR1 SGHAT, CDR2 FQNNGV. The CDR3 totals 12 residues.

V is TRBV2 and J is TRBJ2-5; D is ambiguous. V was cut by 10 bases and J by 4 bases, with 16 bases left in between. Germline V gene sequence: CDR1 SNHLY, CDR2 FYNNEI. The CDR3 contains 13 residues. The CDR3 sequence is CATNILTVETQYF. As DNA, the CDR3 is TGTGCCACCAACATCCTAACGGTAGAGACCCAGTACTTC. Full variable domain (outside the CDR3, taken from reference TRBV2 and TRBJ2-5): EPEVTQTPSHQVTQMGQEVILRCVPISNHLYFYWYRQILGQKVEFLVSFYNNEISEKSEIFDDQFSVERPDGSNFTLKIRSTKLEDSAMYFCATNILTVETQYFGPGTRLLVL.

This clonotype was seen ten or more times. This chain uses TRBV7-9 with TRBJ2-3; TRBD2 matches at 11 bases. The V segment lost 6 bases and the J segment 4 bases; nucleotides outside the gene matches: 6. Germline assignment: CDR1 SEHNR and CDR2 FQNEAQ (reference sequence). The CDR3 covers 15 residues. The CDR3 sequence: CASRRLAGGADTQYF. The CDR3, as DNA: TGTGCCAGCAGGCGTCTAGCGGGGGGCGCAGATACGCAGTATTTT.

The CDR3 bases are TGCAGCGTTGAAGCCCGGCGCGGACTAGCTACTAGTACAGATACGCAGTATTTT. It is translated as CSVEARRGLATSTDTQYF. The rearrangement joins TRBV29-1 to TRBJ2-3, with 8 bases fitting TRBD2. The germline V gene encodes CDR1 SQVTM and CDR2 ANQGSEA. CDR3 length equals 18 residues. The V and J ends lost 1 base and 3 bases, in that order; junction bases with no gene match: 15.

The rearrangement joins TRBV4-2 to TRBJ2-1; TRBD2 is a possible D gene (5 bases). This CDR3 spans 13 amino acids. Per germline, CDR1 LGHNA and CDR2 YNFKEQ. Trimming took off 1 base at V and 9 bases at J, with 10 bases between the two ends. CDR3: CASSQGGPSEQFF. The CDR3 bases are TGTGCCAGCAGCCAAGGCGGGCCGAGTGAGCAGTTCTTC.

The chain recombines TRBV5-1 with TRBJ2-5, with 9 nucleotides matching TRBD1. The CDR3 consists of 17 residues. Losses at the gene ends were 5 bases for V and 7 bases for J; bases not matched to a gene: 18. The germline gives CDR1 SGHRS, CDR2 YFSETQ. For the CDR3, the DNA is TGCGCCAGCAGGCCTATCGGCCCGGGACAGGGAGAAGGGACCCAGTACTTC. Translation gives CASRPIGPGQGEGTQYF.

This chain links TRBV20-1 with TRBJ2-2, with TRBD2 matching 10 bases. CDR3 length: 16 residues. J gave up 6 bases and V 0 bases, and 7 bases lay outside the gene matches. Germline lookup yields CDR1 DFQATT and CDR2 SNEGSKA (reference sequence). CDR3 region: CSARDKAGGLAGELFF. The CDR3 DNA reads as TGCAGTGCTAGAGATAAAGCGGGAGGGCTCGCCGGGGAGCTGTTTTTT.

This clonotype was counted between two and nine times. V is TRBV12-3 or TRBV12-4 and J is TRBJ2-7, with D perhaps being TRBD1 or TRBD2 (6 bases each). The CDR3 covers 13 residues. With 1 base removed from V and 9 bases from J, the gap between germline ends came to 13 bases. CDR3 amino acids: CASSLEGGTAQYF. In DNA, the CDR3 is TGTGCCAGCAGTTTAGAAGGGGGGACCGCGCAGTACTTC.

CDR3 coding DNA: TGTGCCATCAGTGAACGTTGGGAAGAGACCCAGTACTTC. Protein: CAISERWEETQYF. The chain carries TRBV10-3 and TRBJ2-5; D is ambiguous. Trimming left V 3 bases short and J 3 bases short, with 8 bases between. The length of the CDR3 is 13 residues. Germline CDR1 ENHRY, CDR2 SYGVKD.

This clonotype came up many times. The J gene is TRBJ2-3, the V gene TRBV20-1; D uncertain. The CDR3 is 12 residues long. The V gene lost 5 bases and the J gene lost 0 bases, with 6 bases spanning the gap. Germline lookup yields CDR1 DFQATT and CDR2 SNEGSKA (reference sequence). The CDR3 sequence is CSALRSTDTQYF. The CDR3 DNA is TGCAGTGCTCTCAGGAGCACAGATACGCAGTATTTT.

This clonotype was seen more than once but under ten times. The V and J genes are TRBV2 and TRBJ1-2; no clear D. V lost 8 bases, J lost 4 bases, and 8 bases lay in between. CDR3 size: 11 residues. Germline V CDR1 and CDR2: SNHLY, FYNNEI. CDR3 in DNA: TGTGCCAGCTTGGGTAGCTATGGCTACACCTTC. Translated: CASLGSYGYTF.

This clonotype has only a few counts. The chain couples TRBV20-1 to TRBJ2-3, with TRBD2 matching over 10 bases. The CDR3 is made up of 18 amino acids. V lost 3 bases to trimming and J lost 0 bases; unmatched junction nucleotides: 12. Germline V gene sequence: CDR1 DFQATT, CDR2 SNEGSKA (reference sequence). The chain's CDR3 is CSASSPSLAGASTDTQYF. The CDR3 DNA reads TGCAGTGCTAGTTCCCCTAGTCTAGCGGGGGCCAGCACAGATACGCAGTATTTT.